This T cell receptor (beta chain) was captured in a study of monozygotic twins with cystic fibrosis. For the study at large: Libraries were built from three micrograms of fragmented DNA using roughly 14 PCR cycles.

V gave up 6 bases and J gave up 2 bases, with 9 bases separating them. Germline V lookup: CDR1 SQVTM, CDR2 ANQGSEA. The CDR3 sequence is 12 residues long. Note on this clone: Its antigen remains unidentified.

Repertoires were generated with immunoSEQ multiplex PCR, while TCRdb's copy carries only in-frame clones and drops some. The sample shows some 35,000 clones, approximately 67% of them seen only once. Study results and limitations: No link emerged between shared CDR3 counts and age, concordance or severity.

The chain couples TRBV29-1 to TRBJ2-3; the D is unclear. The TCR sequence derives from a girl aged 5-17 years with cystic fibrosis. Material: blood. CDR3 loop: CSVKLLTDTQYF. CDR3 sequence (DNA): TGCAGCGTCAAACTCCTCACAGATACGCAGTATTTT.